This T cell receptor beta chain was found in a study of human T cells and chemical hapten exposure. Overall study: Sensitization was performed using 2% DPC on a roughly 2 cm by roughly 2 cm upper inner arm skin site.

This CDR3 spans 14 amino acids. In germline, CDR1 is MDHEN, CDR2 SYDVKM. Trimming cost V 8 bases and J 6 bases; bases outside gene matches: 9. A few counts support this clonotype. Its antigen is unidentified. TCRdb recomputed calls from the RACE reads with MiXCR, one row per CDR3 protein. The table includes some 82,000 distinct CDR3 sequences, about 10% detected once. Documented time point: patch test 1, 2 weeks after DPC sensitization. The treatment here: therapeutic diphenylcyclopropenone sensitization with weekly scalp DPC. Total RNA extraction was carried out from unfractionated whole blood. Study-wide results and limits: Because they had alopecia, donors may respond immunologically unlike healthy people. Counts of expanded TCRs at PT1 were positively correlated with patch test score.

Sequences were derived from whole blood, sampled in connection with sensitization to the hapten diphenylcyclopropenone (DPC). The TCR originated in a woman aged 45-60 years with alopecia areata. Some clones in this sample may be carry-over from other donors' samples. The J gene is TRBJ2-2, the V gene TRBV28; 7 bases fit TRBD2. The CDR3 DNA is TGTGCCAGCCTCAACGGGGGGAAGGCCGGGGAGCTGTTTTTT. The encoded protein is CASLNGGKAGELFF.